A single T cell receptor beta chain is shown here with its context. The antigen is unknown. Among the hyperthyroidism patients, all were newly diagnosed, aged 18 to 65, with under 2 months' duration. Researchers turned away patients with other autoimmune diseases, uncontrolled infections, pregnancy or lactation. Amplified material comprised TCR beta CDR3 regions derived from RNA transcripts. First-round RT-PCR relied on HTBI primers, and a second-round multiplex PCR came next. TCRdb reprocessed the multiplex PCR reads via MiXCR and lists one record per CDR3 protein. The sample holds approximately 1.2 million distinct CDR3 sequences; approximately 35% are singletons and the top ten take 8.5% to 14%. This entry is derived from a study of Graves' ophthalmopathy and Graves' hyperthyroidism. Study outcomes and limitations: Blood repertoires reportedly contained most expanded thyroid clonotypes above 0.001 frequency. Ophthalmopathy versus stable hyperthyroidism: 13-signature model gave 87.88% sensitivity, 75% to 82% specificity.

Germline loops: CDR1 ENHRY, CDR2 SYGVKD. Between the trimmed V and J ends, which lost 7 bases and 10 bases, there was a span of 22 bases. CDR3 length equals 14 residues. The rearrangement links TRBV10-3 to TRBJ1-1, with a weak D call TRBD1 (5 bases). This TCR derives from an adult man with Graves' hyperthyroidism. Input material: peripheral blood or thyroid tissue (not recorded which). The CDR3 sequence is CAITRGEPGVGAFF. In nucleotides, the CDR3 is TGTGCCATCACTCGGGGCGAACCTGGCGTAGGAGCTTTCTTT.